This T cell receptor (beta chain) was sequenced during a study of T cells in Graves' hyperthyroidism and ophthalmopathy. Exclusion of a patient resulted from uncontrolled infection, other autoimmune disease, pregnancy or lactation. V dropped 2 bases and J dropped 7 bases, with 8 bases sitting between them. The CDR3 length is 12 residues. Germline V lookup: CDR1 MDHEN, CDR2 SYDVKM. This clonotype has a count of ten or more. Its antigen is unidentified. Study conclusions and caveats: Ophthalmopathy was distinguished from stable hyperthyroidism by 13 V-J signatures.

Amplified regions were TCR beta CDR3 sequences from RNA transcripts. When the TCR CDR3 underwent first-round RT-PCR, the HTBI primer set was used. TCRdb itself ran the multiplex PCR reads through MiXCR, one entry per CDR3 protein. The repertoire holds approximately 600,000 distinct CDR3 sequences, with roughly 14% as singletons. The sequenced sample was blood. The origin of this receptor is a middle-aged woman with Graves' ophthalmopathy. This chain uses TRBV28 with TRBJ1-2, with D hard to call. The CDR3 DNA reads as TGTGCCAGCAGTTTAGGGGTAACTGGCTACACCTTC. The encoded protein is CASSLGVTGYTF.